The next 23 T cell receptor beta chains were all read from a single sample in a study of persistence of HIV-infected CD4 T cells. This was the immunoSEQ version 4 assay in survey mode. Sequencing was performed with immunoSEQ multiplex PCR; in TCRdb, only in-frame clones are kept and a portion is missing. The sample has about 40,000 clones; approximately 80% are singletons. Antigens of these TCRs are unknown. An overlapping HIV-1 Gag peptide pool stimulated these cells at about 0.94 ug/peptide/mL. CD40L-negative CD69-negative CD45RO-high memory CD4+ T cells were sorted as populations depleted of antigen-responding cells. The input for sequencing was CD4+ T cells sorted from PBMCs after approximately 20-hour stimulation, taken from a patient who received antiretroviral therapy. The source is an adult man with HIV who was CMV-seropositive.

The rearrangement links TRBV5-1 to TRBJ1-3; 7 bases line up with TRBD1. Germline lookup yields CDR1 SGHRS and CDR2 YFSETQ. Germline trimming cut 0 bases from V and 0 bases from J; bases unmatched to any gene: 6. The CDR3 contains 17 residues. The CDR3 DNA is TGCGCCAGCAGCTTGGGGACAGGCTTAATCTCTGGAAACACCATATATTTT. This codes for CASSLGTGLISGNTIYF.

The chain combines TRBV7-9 with TRBJ2-5; D might be TRBD2 (7 bases). CDR3 length equals 15 residues. V was shortened by 5 bases and J by 4 bases, with 17 bases between the two germline ends. CDR1 is SEHNR and CDR2 is FQNEAQ in the germline V gene (reference sequence). The CDR3 DNA follows: TGTGCCAGCAGCGCCCGAGGGGGGGGAACAGAGACCCAGTACTTC. It is translated as CASSARGGGTETQYF.

There are a few counts of this clone. The V call is TRBV5-6, the J call TRBJ2-3; D is perhaps TRBD2 (6 bases). V was clipped by 0 bases and J by 0 bases, with 17 bases between them. Germline assignment: CDR1 SGHDT and CDR2 YYEEEE. The length of the CDR3 is 18 residues. The chain's CDR3 is CASSLATSSVRSTDTQYF. CDR3 coding DNA: TGTGCCAGCAGCTTGGCCACCTCTAGCGTAAGAAGCACAGATACGCAGTATTTT.

The genes are TRBV18 and TRBJ1-1; D gene ambiguous. Trimming cost V 6 bases and J 4 bases, with 6 bases left between them. Germline V gene data show CDR1 as KGHSH and CDR2 as LQKENI. This CDR3 is 11 amino acids long. This chain's CDR3 is CASSPGTEAFF. In DNA form, the CDR3 reads TGTGCCAGCTCCCCGGGCACTGAAGCTTTCTTT.

The chain employs TRBV29-1 and TRBJ2-3; the D gene is possibly TRBD1 (5 bases). This CDR3 contains 13 residues. Trimming left V 7 bases short and J 4 bases short, with 15 bases between. Germline V gene lookup returns CDR1 SQVTM and CDR2 ANQGSEA. The CDR3 loop reads CSGGQGYPDTQYF. The CDR3, as DNA: TGCAGCGGGGGTCAGGGATACCCAGATACGCAGTATTTT.

This sequence joins TRBV5-6 and TRBJ2-7; 9 positions agree with TRBD1. Germline loops: CDR1 SGHDT, CDR2 YYEEEE. Trimming took 4 bases from V and 5 from J; bases not matched to a gene: 7. The CDR3 is 14 amino acids. The CDR3 coding sequence is TGTGCCAGCAGCCCCGGGACAGGGATCAACGAGCAGTACTTC. Amino acid sequence: CASSPGTGINEQYF.

The rearrangement links TRBV6-5 to TRBJ1-3; D is uncertain. The germline V gene encodes CDR1 MNHEY and CDR2 SVGAGI. CDR3 length: 12 residues. Deletions cut 10 bases from V and 4 bases from J, with 11 bases between. CDR3 in DNA: TGTGCCACTCGGGGAGCCGGAAACACCATATATTTT. Translation: CATRGAGNTIYF.

This rearrangement joins TRBV6-2 or TRBV6-3 to TRBJ1-2; D may be TRBD1 (5 bases). With 4 bases removed from V and 3 bases from J, the gap between germline ends came to 9 bases. CDR3 length equals 13 residues. Germline-derived CDR1 and CDR2 are MNHEY and SVGEGT. CDR3 sequence: CASSLDRHYGYTF. CDR3 DNA: TGTGCCAGCAGTTTAGACAGACACTATGGCTACACCTTC.

This chain uses TRBV7-9 with TRBJ2-1; D might be TRBD2 (6 bases). The CDR3 covers 13 residues. Germline V gene lookup returns CDR1 SEHNR and CDR2 FQNEAQ (reference sequence). V was shortened by 3 bases and J by 8 bases, with 11 bases between the two germline ends. The CDR3: CASSFLTSYEQFF. The DNA of the CDR3 is TGTGCCAGCAGCTTCCTGACTAGTTATGAGCAGTTCTTC.

V gene TRBV25-1 combines with J gene TRBJ1-2; D may be TRBD1 (5 bases). Germline V lookup: CDR1 MGHDK, CDR2 SYGVNS. V lost 8 bases and J 7 bases, leaving 20 bases between the germline ends. CDR3 size: 14 residues. CDR3 region: CASRPQGDLSGYTF. CDR3 nucleotides: TGTGCCAGCCGACCTCAGGGCGACCTATCTGGCTACACCTTC.

This chain links TRBV7-2 with TRBJ2-2; D not resolved. CDR3 length: 12 amino acids. CDR1 is SGHTA and CDR2 is FQGNSA in the germline V gene. V shed 5 bases and J shed 7 bases, with 8 bases lying between them. As DNA, the CDR3 is TGTGCCAGCAGCCGGTATCTCGGGGAGCTGTTTTTT. It encodes CASSRYLGELFF. The variable domain in full, with the rest retrieved from reference TRBV7-2 and TRBJ2-2, is GAGVSQSPSNKVTEKGKDVELRCDPISGHTALYWYRQSLGQGLEFLIYFQGNSAPDKSGLPSDRFSAERTGGSVSTLTIQRTQQEDSAVYLCASSRYLGELFFGEGSRLTVL.

The chain combines TRBV28 with TRBJ1-1; D remains ambiguous. Looked up from germline, CDR1 is MDHEN and CDR2 is SYDVKM. Trimming took 1 base from V and 4 from J, leaving 16 bases between them. This CDR3 region has 16 residues. This chain's CDR3 is CASSLFSRGGGTEAFF. The DNA of the CDR3 is TGTGCCAGCAGTTTATTCTCACGAGGAGGAGGCACTGAAGCTTTCTTT.

J is TRBJ2-3 and V is TRBV10-3; D not certain. There are 15 residues in the CDR3. V lost 7 bases, J lost 0 bases, and 14 bases lay in between. Germline-derived CDR1 and CDR2 are ENHRY and SYGVKD. The DNA of the CDR3 is TGTGCCATCAAGGTCGAAGCGTCAAGCACAGATACGCAGTATTTT. This translates into CAIKVEASSTDTQYF.

The chain carries TRBV19 and TRBJ2-4, with 9 bases fitting TRBD1. Germline V gives CDR1 LNHDA, CDR2 SQIVND (reference sequence). J was trimmed by 1 base and V by 5 bases; bases with no gene match: 9. CDR3 size: 17 residues. Written as DNA, the CDR3 is TGTGCCAGTAGTCCCCTTGGACAGGGGTCGGCCAAAAACATTCAGTACTTC. This translates into CASSPLGQGSAKNIQYF.

The chain joins TRBV6-5 to TRBJ2-7; the match to TRBD1 covers 9 bases. The CDR3 extends over 14 amino acids. V shed 6 bases and J 4 bases; nucleotides not matched to a gene: 7. Per the germline V gene, CDR1 is MNHEY and CDR2 is SVGAGI. The CDR3 loop is CASRTWDRDYEQYF. DNA of the CDR3: TGTGCCAGCAGGACCTGGGACAGGGATTACGAGCAGTACTTC.

This chain uses TRBV3-1 (or the pseudogene TRBV3-2) with TRBJ2-1, with 10 bases lining up with TRBD2. Germline values: CDR1 LGHDT, CDR2 YNNKEL (reference sequence). The CDR3 sequence is 18 residues long. V was clipped by 0 bases and J by 5 bases; unmatched bases: 10. CDR3 in amino acids: CASSQDRLAGAPNNEQFF. The DNA of the CDR3 is TGTGCCAGCAGCCAAGATCGGCTAGCGGGGGCCCCAAACAATGAGCAGTTCTTC.

This clone was seen only a few times. V gene TRBV4-2 combines with J gene TRBJ1-1, with a tentative D call TRBD1 (5 bases). The CDR3 consists of 16 residues. V gave up 1 base and J gave up 0 bases, with 12 bases separating them. Germline CDR1 and CDR2: LGHNA and YNFKEQ. The CDR3 sequence is CASSQGEGWVNTEAFF. Written as DNA, the CDR3 is TGTGCCAGCAGCCAAGGAGAGGGGTGGGTGAACACTGAAGCTTTCTTT.

The gene calls are TRBV6-5 and TRBJ1-5; a possible D gene is TRBD1 (6 bases). This CDR3 contains 10 residues. Deletions cut 10 bases from V and 14 bases from J, with 15 bases between. Germline V CDR1 and CDR2: MNHEY, SVGAGI. DNA for the CDR3: TGTGCCACGATGCGGGACACCAAGCATTTT. Amino acid sequence: CATMRDTKHF.

This clone showed up just a few times. The chain uses TRBV2 and TRBJ2-2; TRBD2 is a possible D gene (7 bases). The CDR3 consists of 18 residues. Germline CDR1 SNHLY, CDR2 FYNNEI. V lost 1 base to trimming and J lost 0 bases, with 15 bases between them. DNA for the CDR3: TGTGCCAGCAGTGAAGGGGGCGGGGGCCCCGCGAACACCGGGGAGCTGTTTTTT. Protein sequence: CASSEGGGGPANTGELFF.

The genes are TRBV7-2 and TRBJ1-1; 7 bases are shared with TRBD1. The ends lost 4 bases at V and 4 bases at J; junction bases unmatched: 12. Germline CDR1 SGHTA, CDR2 FQGNSA. The CDR3 extends over 16 amino acids. The CDR3 is CASSSQGIKGGTEAFF. CDR3 nucleotide sequence: TGTGCCAGCAGCTCACAGGGGATTAAGGGGGGCACTGAAGCTTTCTTT.

In its sample, this clone was seen once. J is TRBJ2-5 and V is TRBV5-6; D is unclear. V was trimmed by 5 bases and J by 1 base, leaving 9 bases between them. This CDR3 is 13 amino acids long. From germline, CDR1 is SGHDT and CDR2 YYEEEE. The CDR3 DNA follows: TGTGCCAGCAGTTCTACAGTCCAAGAGACCCAGTACTTC. Encoded protein: CASSSTVQETQYF.

The V and J genes are TRBV7-6 and TRBJ1-3, with D unresolved. Trimming cost V 1 base and J 2 bases, with 15 bases left between them. From germline, CDR1 is SGHVS and CDR2 FNYEAQ. The CDR3 is 17 residues long. In DNA form, the CDR3 reads TGTGCCAGCAGCTTAGGGTCGGGCCCAGCCCCTGGAAACACCATATATTTT. Translation gives CASSLGSGPAPGNTIYF.

The V gene is TRBV5-1, the J gene TRBJ2-2; D remains unclear. The CDR3 is 14 residues long. Germline V gives CDR1 SGHRS, CDR2 YFSETQ. Trimming cost V 0 bases and J 6 bases, with 9 bases left between them. CDR3 loop: CASSLDPSAGELFF. CDR3 bases: TGCGCCAGCAGCTTGGACCCCTCCGCCGGGGAGCTGTTTTTT.